The 5 T cell receptor beta chains given below trace back to one sample, sequenced in a study of blood T cells in healthy people across ages (dated by TCRdb to between 2014 and 2016). Library preparation employed 5' RACE. TCRdb names Illumina HiSeq 2500 as the instrument used. The second PCR ran for about 7 to 11 cycles and used a J-beta primer mix along with a sample-barcoded 5' primer. The public reads were reprocessed in TCRdb via fastp at Q25 and MiXCR, keeping in-frame beta chains. Records with the same CDR3 protein are collapsed into one entry carrying the most frequent genes and DNA. The sample table lists about 680,000 distinct CDR3 sequences, about 52% of them with a count of one. The ten largest make up roughly 30% of the sample. Sequenced input: blood. Receptor source: a woman aged 60-75 years in good health.

A note on this clonotype: At one boundary the junction diverges from the germline segment, which might be a read error. The V call is TRBV20-1, the J call TRBJ1-4, with no clear D. The CDR3 has 13 residues. CDR1 is DFQATT and CDR2 is SNEGSKA in the germline V gene (reference sequence). CDR3 amino acids: CSANKATDEKLFF. CDR3 DNA: TGCAGTGCAAACAAAGCAACTGATGAAAAACTGTTTTTT.

This clonotype has only one observation. A read error may produce the germline difference seen at one junction end. The chain couples TRBV11-2 to TRBJ2-5, with 10 bases matching TRBD2. Per germline, CDR1 SGHAT and CDR2 FQNNGV. This CDR3 comprises 16 residues. CDR3 bases: TGCGCCAGCAGCGCGGGGACTAGCGTCAAACAAGAGACCCGGTACTTC. It encodes CASSAGTSVKQETRYF.

J is TRBJ2-3 and V is TRBV20-1, with 10 bases matching TRBD2. The germline V gene encodes CDR1 DFQATT and CDR2 SNEGSKA (reference sequence). Unmatched junction bases numbered 6, after V lost 6 bases and J lost 3 bases. CDR3 length equals 14 residues. In nucleotides, the CDR3 is TGCAGTGCGTTACCGGGACTAGCGACAGATACGCAGTATTTT. This sequence encodes CSALPGLATDTQYF.

This sequence joins TRBV7-2 and TRBJ2-1, with a tentative D call TRBD2 (6 bases). The V end lost 5 bases, the J end lost 5 bases, and 16 bases lay between the germline ends. The V gene's germline CDR1 is SGHTA and CDR2 FQGNSA. The CDR3 loop spans 15 amino acids. In DNA, the CDR3 is TGTGCCAGCAGCCCCCGTAGGCGGGGAAACAATGAGCAGTTCTTC. Its protein is CASSPRRRGNNEQFF.

The chain combines TRBV10-2 with TRBJ2-2; 12 nucleotides match TRBD1. This CDR3 region has 16 residues. After removal of 3 bases from V and 7 bases from J, the junction contained 6 bases not matched to a gene. Germline CDR1 is WSHSY and CDR2 is SAAADI. The CDR3 region has the DNA TGCGCCAGCAGTGATCCGGGACAGGGGGCCGGCGGGGAGCTGTTTTTT. This sequence encodes CASSDPGQGAGGELFF.